This T cell receptor (beta chain) emerged from a study of blood T cell repertoires in COVID-19. On the study more broadly: The United States, Italy and Spain were the sources of the acute and convalescent COVID-19 samples. From T cells, B-cell-depleted T cells, or PBMCs came the material, which was cDNA or gDNA.

The assay was immunoSEQ multiplex PCR, and TCRdb's table has in-frame clones only and misses some. The sample carries roughly 220,000 clones, 80% to 85% recorded once. The CDR3 sequence is 14 residues long. CDR1 is SGHNT, CDR2 YYREEE, per germline (reference sequence). Trimming stripped 5 bases from V and 4 bases from J, with 15 bases between. The sequence came from a woman aged 55-75 years with acute or convalescent COVID-19. The specimen was peripheral blood. J is TRBJ1-2 and V is TRBV5-4; a weak D match, TRBD1 (5 bases). CDR3 region: CASRGPGVAYGYTF. CDR3 nucleotides: TGTGCCAGCAGAGGGCCGGGGGTGGCCTATGGCTACACCTTC. The full variable domain, completed using reference TRBV5-4 and TRBJ1-2, is ETGVTQSPTHLIKTRGQQVTLRCSSQSGHNTVSWYQQALGQGPQFIFQYYREEENGRGNFPPRFSGLQFPNYSSELNVNALELDDSALYLCASRGPGVAYGYTFGSGTRLTVV.